The sequence of this T cell receptor (beta chain) was determined in a study of T-cell reconstitution after alpha-beta-depleted transplantation in children. Study outcomes and limitations: The study traced high day-60 TCRbeta diversity in some patients to surviving recipient T cells and thymic progenitors.

This clonotype was seen only a few times. What it binds is not known. TCRbeta library construction was performed incorporating unique molecular identifiers. MiXCR, applied by TCRdb to the PCR reads, yields one record per CDR3 protein. The table has about 980,000 distinct CDR3 sequences, roughly 29% seen once. The CDR3 runs 16 residues. Per germline, CDR1 DFQATT and CDR2 SNEGSKA (reference sequence). Trimming at V came to 6 bases and at J to 9 bases, leaving 20 bases not matched to a gene. The clonotype was recovered from a boy under two years old who had a stem cell transplant for SCID, so the T cells may come from the graft donor. This rearrangement joins TRBV20-1 to TRBJ2-1, with 7 positions matching TRBD2. The starting material was PBMCs, mostly from graft donor cells, obtained 360 days after TCRalphabeta/CD19-depleted stem cell transplant. Here the CDR3 DNA reads TGCAGTGCCGCAAACCTTCGACTGGGGGGGATGAGTGAGCAGTTCTTC. It codes for CSAANLRLGGMSEQFF.